Following are 15 T cell receptor beta chains from one sample sequenced in a study of T cell responses to AZD1222 COVID-19 vaccine. Assay used: immunoSEQ multiplex PCR; TCRdb lists only in-frame clones, some missing. The sample records approximately 77,000 clones, about 91% being singletons. This material consisted of peripheral blood, taken on day 0 of MenACWY control vaccination. The origin of the receptors is an adult in good health.

V usage is TRBV10-3 and J usage is TRBJ2-3, with 7 bases identical to TRBD1. Germline CDR1 and CDR2: ENHRY and SYGVKD. The J segment lost 7 bases and the V segment lost 2 bases, leaving 6 bases of the junction unmatched. This CDR3 contains 14 residues. The CDR3 nucleotides are TGTGCCATCAGTGAGGGCAGGGGGTCGAATACGCAGTATTTT. Translating it yields CAISEGRGSNTQYF.

This chain uses TRBV20-1 with TRBJ2-1; possibly TRBD2 for D (7 bases). The V end was cut by 2 bases, the J end by 14 bases, with 13 bases between. The CDR3 sequence is 11 residues long. Germline values: CDR1 DFQATT, CDR2 SNEGSKA (reference sequence). The chain's CDR3 is CSARRGGSKFF. CDR3 coding DNA: TGCAGTGCTAGAAGGGGGGGATCGAAGTTCTTC.

V and J are TRBV5-1 and TRBJ1-6; D gene ambiguous. The CDR3 spans 14 residues. Between the trimmed V and J ends, which lost 0 bases and 5 bases, there was a span of 6 bases. Looked up from germline, CDR1 is SGHRS and CDR2 is YFSETQ. The CDR3 nucleotides read TGCGCCAGCAGCTTGGGCCTAGATAATTCACCCCTCCACTTT. This codes for CASSLGLDNSPLHF.

V gene TRBV5-1 combines with J gene TRBJ1-6; a weak D match, TRBD1 (6 bases). The CDR3 extends over 13 amino acids. The V gene lost 4 bases and the J gene lost 6 bases, with 8 bases spanning the gap. Germline CDR1 and CDR2: SGHRS and YFSETQ. The CDR3 DNA reads as TGCGCCAGCAGCCCGGACAGTAATTCACCCCTCCACTTT. This encodes CASSPDSNSPLHF.

The chain couples TRBV3-1 (or the pseudogene TRBV3-2) to TRBJ2-1, with D maybe TRBD1 (5 bases). Trimming took off 3 bases at V and 4 bases at J, with 10 bases between the two ends. This CDR3 spans 14 amino acids. The V gene's germline CDR1 is LGHDT and CDR2 YNNKEL (reference sequence). The CDR3 sequence: CASSQQGRYNEQFF. The CDR3, as DNA: TGTGCCAGCAGCCAGCAGGGCAGGTACAATGAGCAGTTCTTC.

This chain links TRBV15 with TRBJ2-1, with 8 bases that match TRBD1. Trimming cost V 5 bases and J 11 bases; bases outside gene matches: 8. Germline V gene lookup returns CDR1 LNHNV and CDR2 YYDKDF (reference sequence). The CDR3 consists of 13 residues. The CDR3 region has the DNA TGTGCCACCAGCTCCCATCGGACAGGGAAGCAGTTCTTC. This codes for CATSSHRTGKQFF.

This chain uses TRBV2 with TRBJ2-2, with TRBD2 identical over 7 bases. The junction had 3 bases not matched to a gene; V was cut back by 8 bases and J by 0 bases. Germline V gene lookup returns CDR1 SNHLY and CDR2 FYNNEI. This CDR3 contains 14 residues. CDR3 sequence: CASLAGANTGELFF. Here the CDR3 DNA reads TGTGCCAGCCTCGCGGGAGCGAACACCGGGGAGCTGTTTTTT.

The CDR3 sequence: CAISESARGAGDTQYF. The CDR3 DNA reads TGTGCCATCAGTGAGTCAGCGCGGGGGGCGGGAGATACGCAGTATTTT. This sequence joins TRBV10-3 and TRBJ2-3, with 8 bases fitting TRBD2. V shed 0 bases, J shed 5 bases, and the junction held 7 bases outside the gene matches. CDR1 is ENHRY and CDR2 is SYGVKD in the germline V gene. The CDR3 extends over 16 amino acids.

This clone was counted only a few times. The V gene is TRBV7-9, the J gene TRBJ1-2; TRBD1 matches 8 bases. The ends lost 5 bases at V and 7 bases at J; junction bases unmatched: 18. The germline gives CDR1 SEHNR, CDR2 FQNEAQ (reference sequence). The CDR3 runs to 17 residues. CDR3 sequence reads: CASSPGSRTGNFAGYTF. CDR3 bases: TGTGCCAGCAGCCCAGGGTCCAGGACAGGGAATTTTGCTGGCTACACCTTC.

The CDR3 nucleotides read TGTGCCAGCAGCCGACAGGGGGGAGACTTTGATCAGTACTTC. It codes for CASSRQGGDFDQYF. This chain connects TRBV3-1 (or the pseudogene TRBV3-2) to TRBJ2-7, with 9 nucleotides matching TRBD1. Germline V gene sequence: CDR1 LGHDT, CDR2 YNNKEL (reference sequence). The CDR3 runs to 14 residues. V lost 4 bases, J lost 10 bases, and 11 bases stayed unmatched.

The chain is built from TRBV18 and TRBJ2-5; D is perhaps TRBD1 (6 bases). CDR1 is KGHSH and CDR2 is LQKENI in the germline V gene. CDR3 length: 14 residues. V lost 1 base, J lost 5 bases, and 11 bases lay in between. The CDR3 region is CASSPQNRDETQYF. The CDR3 nucleotides are TGTGCCAGCTCACCACAAAACAGGGACGAGACCCAGTACTTC.

This clone was observed a single time. This chain joins TRBV28 and TRBJ1-6; a weak D match, TRBD1 (5 bases). The CDR3 extends over 17 amino acids. V gave up 5 bases and J gave up 6 bases, with 20 bases separating them. From germline, CDR1 is MDHEN and CDR2 SYDVKM. The CDR3 region is CASSPRRGAWGNSPLHF. In nucleotides, the CDR3 is TGTGCCAGCAGTCCCCGTAGAGGGGCCTGGGGTAATTCACCCCTCCACTTT.

This chain uses TRBV11-1 with TRBJ2-5, with D possibly called TRBD1 or TRBD2 (5 bases each). Germline V gives CDR1 SGHAT, CDR2 FQDESV (reference sequence). The CDR3 sequence is 14 residues long. Trimming pared 4 bases from V and 13 bases from J, leaving 22 bases between. In DNA, the CDR3 is TGTGCCAGCAGCTCGTCCCTTGGGGGAGCATTCCCGTACTTC. Amino acid sequence: CASSSSLGGAFPYF.

The gene calls are TRBV27 and TRBJ2-1; 13 positions agree with TRBD2. The J segment lost 4 bases and the V segment lost 6 bases, leaving 0 bases of the junction unmatched. Germline CDR1 MNHEY, CDR2 SMNVEV (reference sequence). The CDR3 runs 14 residues. CDR3 in DNA: TGTGCCAGCAGGGGACTAGCGGGATACAATGAGCAGTTCTTC. This translates into CASRGLAGYNEQFF.

The CDR3 region is CASSLGGPGQPQHF. CDR3 sequence (DNA): TGTGCCAGCAGTCTTGGGGGACCTGGGCAGCCCCAGCATTTT. This rearrangement joins TRBV28 to TRBJ1-5; tentative D call: TRBD1 (5 bases). The CDR3 consists of 14 residues. Trimming cost V 5 bases and J 7 bases, with 15 bases left between them. Germline V gene sequence: CDR1 MDHEN, CDR2 SYDVKM.